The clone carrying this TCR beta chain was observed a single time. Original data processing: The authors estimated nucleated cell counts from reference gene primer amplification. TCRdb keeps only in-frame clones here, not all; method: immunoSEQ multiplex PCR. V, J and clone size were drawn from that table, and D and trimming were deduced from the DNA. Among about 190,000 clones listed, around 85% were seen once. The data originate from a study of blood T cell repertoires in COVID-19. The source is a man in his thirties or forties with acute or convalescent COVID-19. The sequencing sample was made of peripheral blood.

CDR3 coding DNA: TGTGCCAGCAGTGGAACACCGGGACAGGGGTATGGCTACACCTTC. It is translated as CASSGTPGQGYGYTF. The chain is built from TRBV28 and TRBJ1-2; TRBD1 aligns across 10 bases. V was clipped by 5 bases and J by 5 bases; unmatched bases: 8. The CDR3 is 15 residues long. CDR1 and CDR2 (germline): MDHEN, SYDVKM.